This entry lists 18 T cell receptor beta chains sequenced from one sample in a study of blood T cell repertoires in COVID-19. Repertoires were generated with immunoSEQ multiplex PCR, while TCRdb's copy carries only in-frame clones and drops some. The sample includes about 180,000 clones, 75% to 80% of them seen just once. Specimen: peripheral blood. All receptors come from a woman in her 70s with acute or convalescent COVID-19.

This chain links TRBV6-6 with TRBJ2-1; no clear D. The V end lost 4 bases, the J end lost 1 base, and 8 bases lay between the germline ends. The germline V gene encodes CDR1 MNHNY and CDR2 SVGAGI (reference sequence). The CDR3 extends over 14 amino acids. The DNA of the CDR3 is TGTGCCAGCAGTTCTGACGGGTCCTACAATGAGCAGTTCTTC. Its translation is CASSSDGSYNEQFF.

The rearrangement links TRBV18 to TRBJ1-2; no definite D call. Germline CDR1 KGHSH, CDR2 LQKENI. The CDR3 is 13 amino acids. Trimming took 1 base from V and 7 from J, leaving 10 bases between them. CDR3 DNA: TGTGCCAGCTCACCACGGGCAGACGTTGGCTACACCTTC. Protein product: CASSPRADVGYTF.

The chain employs TRBV9 and TRBJ1-1; D is uncertain. Germline CDR1 SGDLS, CDR2 YYNGEE. The CDR3 consists of 14 residues. Trimming left V 2 bases short and J 0 bases short, with 8 bases between. The DNA of the CDR3 is TGTGCCAGCAGCGTTGGGCCGCTGAACACTGAAGCTTTCTTT. As protein: CASSVGPLNTEAFF.

The chain has TRBV5-4 and TRBJ2-1; 11 bases agree with TRBD2. Germline CDR1 SGHNT, CDR2 YYREEE (reference sequence). With 4 bases clipped from V and 7 bases from J, the junction kept 7 bases outside the gene matches. The CDR3 totals 15 residues. Here the CDR3 reads CASSLGLAATNEQFF. CDR3 in DNA: TGTGCCAGCAGCCTGGGACTAGCGGCCACTAATGAGCAGTTCTTC.

The chain joins TRBV5-1 to TRBJ2-3, with 12 bases that match TRBD1. The germline V gene has CDR1 SGHRS and CDR2 YFSETQ. The length of the CDR3 is 17 residues. J gave up 6 bases and V 2 bases, and 10 bases lay outside the gene matches. CDR3 sequence reads: CASSFSTGTGGRDTQYF. In DNA form, the CDR3 reads TGCGCCAGCAGCTTTTCAACCGGGACAGGGGGCAGGGATACGCAGTATTTT.

The chain links TRBV6-6 to TRBJ2-5; 9 bases are a match to TRBD1. Trimming took 7 bases from V and 5 from J; bases not matched to a gene: 11. The CDR3 is made up of 15 amino acids. Per the germline V gene, CDR1 is MNHNY and CDR2 is SVGAGI (reference sequence). The CDR3: CASNRDRDFKETQYF. The CDR3 DNA reads as TGTGCCAGCAACCGGGACAGGGATTTTAAGGAGACCCAGTACTTC.

The V gene is TRBV10-2, the J gene TRBJ1-1; TRBD1 aligns across 7 bases. The CDR3 totals 16 residues. V shed 6 bases, J shed 5 bases, and the junction held 15 bases outside the gene matches. Germline CDR1 WSHSY, CDR2 SAAADI. This CDR3 is CASSPGQSLVGTEAFF. CDR3 nucleotide sequence: TGCGCCAGCAGCCCGGGACAGTCATTAGTTGGGACTGAAGCTTTCTTT.

Comments on this clone: Other DNA sequences from this sample encode an identical CDR3 as well. The chain combines TRBV7-9 with TRBJ1-1; D unclear. The CDR3 length is 13 residues. V was shortened by 3 bases and J by 1 base, with 6 bases between the two germline ends. CDR1 is SEHNR and CDR2 is FQNEAQ in the germline V gene (reference sequence). The CDR3 loop is CASSLQENTEAFF. The CDR3 DNA reads as TGTGCCAGCAGCTTGCAGGAGAACACTGAAGCTTTCTTT.

The chain recombines TRBV11-2 with TRBJ2-7; possible D gene TRBD2, 5 bases. Germline V CDR1 and CDR2: SGHAT, FQNNGV. This CDR3 contains 14 residues. With 4 bases removed from V and 6 bases from J, the gap between germline ends came to 16 bases. CDR3 residues: CASSSRWESGEQYF. CDR3 in DNA: TGTGCCAGCAGCTCTCGATGGGAGAGCGGCGAGCAGTACTTC.

J is TRBJ2-7 and V is TRBV10-3; D perhaps matches TRBD2 (6 bases). The V and J ends lost 6 bases and 5 bases respectively, with 17 bases between them. The CDR3 contains 14 residues. Germline CDR1 and CDR2: ENHRY and SYGVKD. The CDR3 protein is CAISPRGSSDEQYF. The CDR3 DNA reads as TGTGCCATCAGCCCACGGGGGTCATCGGACGAGCAGTACTTC.

The rearrangement links TRBV5-1 to TRBJ2-2; no reliable D call. Germline V gene lookup returns CDR1 SGHRS and CDR2 YFSETQ. The length of the CDR3 is 16 residues. The germline V and J ends were trimmed by 1 base and 1 base, with 11 bases remaining between them. CDR3 residues: CASSLFPPENTGELFF. As DNA, the CDR3 is TGCGCCAGCAGCTTGTTCCCCCCAGAGAACACCGGGGAGCTGTTTTTT.

This clone turned up a few times. The V gene is TRBV11-1, the J gene TRBJ2-1; TRBD2 agrees at 8 bases. V was clipped by 3 bases and J by 7 bases; unmatched bases: 8. The CDR3 sequence is 15 residues long. Germline CDR1 and CDR2: SGHAT and FQDESV (reference sequence). For the CDR3, the DNA is TGTGCCAGCAGCTTCACTAGCGGATATATGAATGAGCAGTTCTTC. Its protein is CASSFTSGYMNEQFF.

This clone was observed a few times. The chain is built from TRBV27 and TRBJ2-3; 11 nucleotides match TRBD2. This CDR3 has 16 residues. CDR1 MNHEY and CDR2 SMNVEV come from the germline V gene (reference sequence). The junction had 7 bases not matched to a gene; V was cut back by 5 bases and J by 3 bases. The CDR3 protein is CASSQTSGRRTDTQYF. In DNA form, the CDR3 reads TGTGCCAGCAGTCAAACTAGCGGGAGACGGACAGATACGCAGTATTTT.

The chain has TRBV5-1 and TRBJ2-5; D might be TRBD1 (6 bases). There are 13 residues in the CDR3. V lost 5 bases and J 5 bases, leaving 13 bases between the germline ends. Looked up from germline, CDR1 is SGHRS and CDR2 is YFSETQ. CDR3: CASSFLGQETQYF. CDR3 nucleotide sequence: TGCGCCAGCAGTTTTCTAGGACAGGAGACCCAGTACTTC.

The chain employs TRBV30 and TRBJ2-5, with D possibly being TRBD2 (5 bases). The CDR3 contains 11 residues. From germline, CDR1 is GTSNPN and CDR2 SVGIG (reference sequence). V was cut by 4 bases and J by 5 bases, with 8 bases left in between. The chain's CDR3 is CAWTLAETQYF. As DNA, the CDR3 is TGTGCCTGGACTTTAGCGGAGACCCAGTACTTC.

This chain links TRBV10-2 with TRBJ2-3, with TRBD1 matching over 9 bases. V was pared by 6 bases and J by 2 bases, with 6 bases of the junction left unmatched. Germline values: CDR1 WSHSY, CDR2 SAAADI. This CDR3 has 15 amino acids. CDR3 amino acids: CASRKTGGFTDTQYF. CDR3 DNA: TGCGCCAGCAGAAAAACAGGGGGCTTCACAGATACGCAGTATTTT.

The rearrangement uses TRBV5-4 and TRBJ1-1, with 7 bases aligning to TRBD1. The CDR3 runs 14 residues. V shed 5 bases, J shed 5 bases, and the junction held 9 bases outside the gene matches. The germline V gene has CDR1 SGHNT and CDR2 YYREEE (reference sequence). CDR3 in DNA: TGTGCCAGCAGACCCAGACAGGGCTGGACTGAAGCTTTCTTT. The encoded protein is CASRPRQGWTEAFF.

CDR3 loop: CASSDRRGLAYNEQFF. The CDR3 coding sequence is TGTGCCAGCAGTGACAGGCGGGGACTAGCATACAATGAGCAGTTCTTC. The chain carries TRBV25-1 and TRBJ2-1; 9 bases align to TRBD2. With 3 bases clipped from V and 4 bases from J, the junction kept 7 bases outside the gene matches. In germline, CDR1 is MGHDK, CDR2 SYGVNS. CDR3 length: 16 amino acids.